This T cell receptor (beta chain) was obtained from a study of blood T cell repertoires in COVID-19. Under the authors' procedure: Amplification of reference gene primers provided the estimated nucleated cell counts. Using immunoSEQ multiplex PCR, the repertoire was profiled, and TCRdb retains in-frame clones only, with some absent. That table furnishes V, J and clone size, whereas the DNA furnished D and trimming. Among some 200,000 clones listed, roughly 84% were seen once. Germline V CDR1 and CDR2: SNHLY, FYNNEI. J lost 0 bases, V lost 7 bases, and 6 bases had no gene match. This CDR3 has 15 residues.

The TCR sequence derives from a man over 45 who had recovered from COVID-19. Sequences were obtained from peripheral blood. This chain joins TRBV2 and TRBJ1-3; 7 nucleotides agree with TRBD1. The chain's CDR3 is CASKPRGPSGNTIYF. CDR3 sequence (DNA): TGTGCCAGCAAACCAAGGGGGCCCTCTGGAAACACCATATATTTT.